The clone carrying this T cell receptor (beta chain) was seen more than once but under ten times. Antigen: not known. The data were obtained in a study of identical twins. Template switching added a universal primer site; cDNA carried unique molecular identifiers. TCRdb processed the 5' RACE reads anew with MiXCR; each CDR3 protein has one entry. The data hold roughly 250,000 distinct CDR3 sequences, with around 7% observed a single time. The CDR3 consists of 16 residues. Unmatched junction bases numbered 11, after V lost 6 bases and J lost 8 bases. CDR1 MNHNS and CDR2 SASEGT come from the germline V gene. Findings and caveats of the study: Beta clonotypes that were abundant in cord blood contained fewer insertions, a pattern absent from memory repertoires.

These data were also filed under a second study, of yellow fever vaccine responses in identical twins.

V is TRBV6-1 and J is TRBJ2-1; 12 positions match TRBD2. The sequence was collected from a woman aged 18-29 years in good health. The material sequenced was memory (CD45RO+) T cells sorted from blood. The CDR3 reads CASRRQLAGGDYEQFF. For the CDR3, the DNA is TGTGCCAGCAGGCGGCAACTAGCGGGGGGTGATTATGAGCAGTTCTTC.